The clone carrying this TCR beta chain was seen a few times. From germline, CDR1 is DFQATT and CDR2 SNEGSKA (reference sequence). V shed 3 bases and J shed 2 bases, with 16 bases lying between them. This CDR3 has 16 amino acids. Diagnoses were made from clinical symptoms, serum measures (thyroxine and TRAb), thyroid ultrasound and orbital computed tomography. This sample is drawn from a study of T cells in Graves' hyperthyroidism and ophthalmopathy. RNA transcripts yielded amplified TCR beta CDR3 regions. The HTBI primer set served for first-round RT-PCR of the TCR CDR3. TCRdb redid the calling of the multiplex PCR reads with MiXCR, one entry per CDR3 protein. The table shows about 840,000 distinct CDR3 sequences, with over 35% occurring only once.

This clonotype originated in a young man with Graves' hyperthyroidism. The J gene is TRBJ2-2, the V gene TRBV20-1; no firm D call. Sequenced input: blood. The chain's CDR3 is CSARSAERLNTGELFF. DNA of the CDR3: TGCAGTGCTAGGTCAGCCGAACGCTTAAACACCGGGGAGCTGTTTTTT.